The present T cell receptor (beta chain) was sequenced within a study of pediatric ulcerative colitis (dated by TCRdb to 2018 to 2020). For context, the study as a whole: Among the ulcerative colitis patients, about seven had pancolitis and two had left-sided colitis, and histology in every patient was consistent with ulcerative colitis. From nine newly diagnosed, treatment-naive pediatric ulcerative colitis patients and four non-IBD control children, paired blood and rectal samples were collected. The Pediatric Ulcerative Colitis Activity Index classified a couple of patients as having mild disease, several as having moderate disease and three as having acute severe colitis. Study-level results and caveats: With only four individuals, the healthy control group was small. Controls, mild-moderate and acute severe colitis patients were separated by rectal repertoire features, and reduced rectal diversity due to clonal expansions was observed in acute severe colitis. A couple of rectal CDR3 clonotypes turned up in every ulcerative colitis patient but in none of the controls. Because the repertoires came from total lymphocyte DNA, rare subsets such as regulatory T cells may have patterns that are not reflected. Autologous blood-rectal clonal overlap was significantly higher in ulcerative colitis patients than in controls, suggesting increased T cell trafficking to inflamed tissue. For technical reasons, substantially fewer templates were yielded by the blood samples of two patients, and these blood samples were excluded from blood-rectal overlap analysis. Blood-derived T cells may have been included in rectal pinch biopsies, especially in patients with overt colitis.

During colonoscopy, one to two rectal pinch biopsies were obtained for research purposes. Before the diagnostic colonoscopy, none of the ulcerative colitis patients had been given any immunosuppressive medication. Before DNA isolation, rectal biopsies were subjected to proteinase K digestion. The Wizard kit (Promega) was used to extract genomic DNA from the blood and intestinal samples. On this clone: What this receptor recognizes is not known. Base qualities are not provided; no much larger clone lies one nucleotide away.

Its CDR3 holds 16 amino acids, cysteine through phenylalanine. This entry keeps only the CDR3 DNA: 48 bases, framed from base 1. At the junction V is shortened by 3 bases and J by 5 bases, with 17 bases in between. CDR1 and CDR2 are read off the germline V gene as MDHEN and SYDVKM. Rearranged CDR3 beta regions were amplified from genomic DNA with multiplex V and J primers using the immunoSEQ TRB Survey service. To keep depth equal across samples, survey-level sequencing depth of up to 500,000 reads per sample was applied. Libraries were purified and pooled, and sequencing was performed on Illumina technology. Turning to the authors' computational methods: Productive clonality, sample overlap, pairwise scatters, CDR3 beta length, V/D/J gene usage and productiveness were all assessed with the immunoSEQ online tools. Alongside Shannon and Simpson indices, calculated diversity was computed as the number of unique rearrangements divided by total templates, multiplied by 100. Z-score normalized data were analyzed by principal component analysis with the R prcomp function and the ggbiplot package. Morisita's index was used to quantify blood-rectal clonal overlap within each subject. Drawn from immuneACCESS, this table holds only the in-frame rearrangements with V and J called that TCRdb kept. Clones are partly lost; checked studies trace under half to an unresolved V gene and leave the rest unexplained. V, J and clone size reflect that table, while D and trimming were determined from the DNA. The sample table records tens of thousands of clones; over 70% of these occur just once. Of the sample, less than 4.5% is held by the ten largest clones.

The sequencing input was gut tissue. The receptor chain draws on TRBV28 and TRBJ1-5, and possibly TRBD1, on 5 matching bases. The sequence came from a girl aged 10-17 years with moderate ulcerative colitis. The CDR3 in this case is CASSFPPGPADQPQHF. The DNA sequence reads TGTGCCAGCAGTTTTCCCCCGGGGCCTGCCGATCAGCCCCAGCATTTT. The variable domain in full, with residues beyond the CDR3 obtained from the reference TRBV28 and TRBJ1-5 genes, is DVKVTQSSRYLVKRTGEKVFLECVQDMDHENMFWYRQDPGLGLRLIYFSYDVKMKEKGDIPEGYSVSREKKERFSLILESASTNQTSMYLCASSFPPGPADQPQHFGDGTRLSIL.